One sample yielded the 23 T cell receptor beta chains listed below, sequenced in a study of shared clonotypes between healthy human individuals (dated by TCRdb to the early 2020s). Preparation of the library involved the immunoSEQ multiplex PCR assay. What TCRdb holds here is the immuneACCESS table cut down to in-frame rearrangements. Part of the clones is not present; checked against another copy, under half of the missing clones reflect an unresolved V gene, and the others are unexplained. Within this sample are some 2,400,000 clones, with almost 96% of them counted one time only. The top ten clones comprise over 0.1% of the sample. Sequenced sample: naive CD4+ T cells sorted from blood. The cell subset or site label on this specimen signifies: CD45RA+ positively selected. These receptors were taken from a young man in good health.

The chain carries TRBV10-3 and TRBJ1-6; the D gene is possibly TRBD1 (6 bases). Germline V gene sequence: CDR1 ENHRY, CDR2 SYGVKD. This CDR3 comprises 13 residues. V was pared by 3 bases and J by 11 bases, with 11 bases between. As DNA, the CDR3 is TGTGCCATCAGTGATACAGGGATGACACCCCTCCACTTT. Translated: CAISDTGMTPLHF.

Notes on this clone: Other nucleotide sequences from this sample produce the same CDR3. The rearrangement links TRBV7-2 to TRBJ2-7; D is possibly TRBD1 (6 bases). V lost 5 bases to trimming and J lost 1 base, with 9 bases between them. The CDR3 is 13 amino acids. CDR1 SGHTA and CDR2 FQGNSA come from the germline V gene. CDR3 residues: CASSQGQSYEQYF. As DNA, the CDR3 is TGTGCCAGCAGCCAAGGACAGTCCTACGAGCAGTACTTC.

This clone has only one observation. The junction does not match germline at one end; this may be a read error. The CDR3 sequence is CASSEAFASPSRKEDF. In DNA, the CDR3 is TGTGCCAGCAGTGAGGCTTTTGCCTCCCCTTCCCGGAAGGAAGACTTC. The V call is TRBV6-1, the J call TRBJ2-7, with D uncertain. CDR1 is MNHNS and CDR2 is SASEGT in the germline V gene. There are 16 residues in the CDR3.

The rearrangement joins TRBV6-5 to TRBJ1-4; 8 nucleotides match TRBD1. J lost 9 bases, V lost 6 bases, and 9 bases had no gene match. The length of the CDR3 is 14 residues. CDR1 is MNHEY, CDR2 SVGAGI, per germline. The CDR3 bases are TGTGCCAGCAGACCAGGACAGGGAGGGAAAAAACTGTTTTTT. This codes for CASRPGQGGKKLFF.

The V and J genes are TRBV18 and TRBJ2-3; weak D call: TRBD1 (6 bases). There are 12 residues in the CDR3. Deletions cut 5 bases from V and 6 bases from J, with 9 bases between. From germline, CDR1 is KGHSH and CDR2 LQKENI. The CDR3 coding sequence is TGTGCCAGCTCAGCCAGGGGCGATACGCAGTATTTT. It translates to CASSARGDTQYF.

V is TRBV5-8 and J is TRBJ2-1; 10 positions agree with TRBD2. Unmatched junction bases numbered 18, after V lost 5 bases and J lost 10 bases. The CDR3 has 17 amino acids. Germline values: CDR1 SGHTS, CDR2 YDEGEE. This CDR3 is CASRPQGRLAGEREQFF. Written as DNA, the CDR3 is TGTGCCAGCAGACCTCAAGGGCGGCTAGCGGGAGAGCGAGAGCAGTTCTTC.

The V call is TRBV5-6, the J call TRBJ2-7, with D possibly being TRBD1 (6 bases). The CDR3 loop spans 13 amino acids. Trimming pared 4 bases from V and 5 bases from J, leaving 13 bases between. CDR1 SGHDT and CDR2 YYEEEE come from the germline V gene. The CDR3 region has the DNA TGTGCCAGCAGCCCTCCAGGGGTCCACGAGCAGTACTTC. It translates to CASSPPGVHEQYF.

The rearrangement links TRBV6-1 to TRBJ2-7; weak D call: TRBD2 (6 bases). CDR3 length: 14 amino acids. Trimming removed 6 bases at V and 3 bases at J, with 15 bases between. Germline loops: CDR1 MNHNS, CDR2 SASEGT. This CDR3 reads CASSRAPDYYEQYF. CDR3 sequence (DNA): TGTGCCAGCAGCCGGGCCCCGGACTACTACGAGCAGTACTTC.

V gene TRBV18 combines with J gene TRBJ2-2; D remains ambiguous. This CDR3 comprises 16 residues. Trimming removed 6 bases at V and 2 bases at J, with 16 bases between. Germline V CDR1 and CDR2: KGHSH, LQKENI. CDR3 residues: CASSPGGGSNTGELFF. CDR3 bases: TGTGCCAGCTCTCCCGGTGGCGGATCTAACACCGGGGAGCTGTTTTTT.

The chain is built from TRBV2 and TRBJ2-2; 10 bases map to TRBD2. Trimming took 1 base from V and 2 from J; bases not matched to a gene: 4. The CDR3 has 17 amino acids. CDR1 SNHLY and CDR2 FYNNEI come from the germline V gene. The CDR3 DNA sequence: TGTGCCAGCAGTGAAGAGCGGGAGGGCCCAAACACCGGGGAGCTGTTTTTT. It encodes CASSEEREGPNTGELFF.

The CDR3 protein is CASSAQQGSSTDTQYF. The CDR3 region has the DNA TGTGCCAGCAGTGCCCAACAGGGGTCGAGCACAGATACGCAGTATTTT. The gene calls are TRBV6-4 and TRBJ2-3; 7 nucleotides match TRBD1. Losses at the gene ends were 4 bases for V and 0 bases for J; bases not matched to a gene: 7. Germline V lookup: CDR1 MRHNA, CDR2 SNTAGT. This CDR3 region has 16 residues.

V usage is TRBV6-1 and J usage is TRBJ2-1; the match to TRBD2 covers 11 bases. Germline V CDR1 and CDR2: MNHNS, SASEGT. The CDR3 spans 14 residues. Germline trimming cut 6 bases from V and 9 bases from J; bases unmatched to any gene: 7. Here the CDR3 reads CASRLSGGAGEQFF. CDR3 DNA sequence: TGTGCCAGCAGACTTAGCGGGGGGGCTGGTGAGCAGTTCTTC.

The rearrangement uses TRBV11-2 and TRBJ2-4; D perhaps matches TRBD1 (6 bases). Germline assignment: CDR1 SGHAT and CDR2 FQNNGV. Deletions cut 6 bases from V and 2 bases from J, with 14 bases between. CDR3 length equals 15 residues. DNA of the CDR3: TGTGCCAGCAGGAAGACAGGAGACTCCAAAAACATTCAGTACTTC. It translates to CASRKTGDSKNIQYF.

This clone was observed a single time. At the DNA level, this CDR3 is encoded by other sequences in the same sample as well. The CDR3 nucleotides are TGTGCCATCAGTGAGAATACAGATACGCAGTATTTT. Amino acids: CAISENTDTQYF. This chain uses TRBV10-3 with TRBJ2-3; no clear D gene. CDR1 is ENHRY and CDR2 is SYGVKD in the germline V gene. The CDR3 covers 12 residues. Trimming removed 2 bases at V and 3 bases at J, with 3 bases between.

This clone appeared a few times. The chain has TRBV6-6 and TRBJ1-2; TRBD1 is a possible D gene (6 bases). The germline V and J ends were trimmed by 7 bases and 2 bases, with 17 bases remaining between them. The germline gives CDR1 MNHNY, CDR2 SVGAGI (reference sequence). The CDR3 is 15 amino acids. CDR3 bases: TGTGCCAGCAAAAAAGAACCGGGGGGCAACTATGGCTACACCTTC. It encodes CASKKEPGGNYGYTF.

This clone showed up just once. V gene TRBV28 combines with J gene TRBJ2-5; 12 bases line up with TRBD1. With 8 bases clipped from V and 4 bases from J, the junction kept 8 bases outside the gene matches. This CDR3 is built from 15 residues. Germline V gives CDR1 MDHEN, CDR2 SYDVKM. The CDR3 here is CASAPGTGGRETQYF. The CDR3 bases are TGTGCCAGCGCCCCCGGGACAGGGGGCCGAGAGACCCAGTACTTC.

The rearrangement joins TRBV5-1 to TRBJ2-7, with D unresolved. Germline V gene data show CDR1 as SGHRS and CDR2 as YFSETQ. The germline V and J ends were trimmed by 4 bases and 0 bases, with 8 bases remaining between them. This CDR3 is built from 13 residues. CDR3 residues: CASSPTSSYEQYF. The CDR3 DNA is TGCGCCAGCAGCCCCACCAGCTCCTACGAGCAGTACTTC.

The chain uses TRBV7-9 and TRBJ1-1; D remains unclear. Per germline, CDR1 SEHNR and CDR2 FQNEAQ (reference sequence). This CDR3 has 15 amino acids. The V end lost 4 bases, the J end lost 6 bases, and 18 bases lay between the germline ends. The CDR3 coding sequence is TGTGCCAGCAGCTCCGTGGCCCCATTCAACCCTGAAGCTTTCTTT. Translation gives CASSSVAPFNPEAFF.

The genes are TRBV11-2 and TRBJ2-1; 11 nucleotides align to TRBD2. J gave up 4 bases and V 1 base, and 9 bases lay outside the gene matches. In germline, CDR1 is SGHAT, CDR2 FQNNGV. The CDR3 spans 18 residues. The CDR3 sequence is CASSLGGPGLAVYNEQFF. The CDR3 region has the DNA TGTGCCAGCAGCTTAGGGGGGCCGGGACTAGCGGTATACAATGAGCAGTTCTTC.

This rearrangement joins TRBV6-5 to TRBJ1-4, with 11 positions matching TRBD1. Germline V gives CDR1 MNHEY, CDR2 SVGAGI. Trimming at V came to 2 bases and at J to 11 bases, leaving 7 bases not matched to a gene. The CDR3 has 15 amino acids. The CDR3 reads CASSYADRGLRKLFF. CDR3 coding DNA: TGTGCCAGCAGTTACGCGGACAGGGGGCTGCGGAAACTGTTTTTT.

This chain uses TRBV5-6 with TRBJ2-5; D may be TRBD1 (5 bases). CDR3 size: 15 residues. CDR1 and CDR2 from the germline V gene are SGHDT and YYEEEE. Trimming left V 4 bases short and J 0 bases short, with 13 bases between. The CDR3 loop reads CASSSFDRDQETQYF. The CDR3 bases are TGTGCCAGCAGCAGCTTCGACAGAGACCAAGAGACCCAGTACTTC.

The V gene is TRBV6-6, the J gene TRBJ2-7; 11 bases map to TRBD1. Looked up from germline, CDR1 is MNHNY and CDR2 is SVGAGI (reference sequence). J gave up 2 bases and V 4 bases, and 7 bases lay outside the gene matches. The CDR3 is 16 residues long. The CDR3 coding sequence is TGTGCCAGCAGTTCCACGACGGGACAGGGGGCCTACGAGCAGTACTTC. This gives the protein CASSSTTGQGAYEQYF.

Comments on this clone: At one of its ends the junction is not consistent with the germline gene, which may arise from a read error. Written as DNA, the CDR3 is TGTGCCAGCGCCGGGACAGGGAACGCTGAAGCTTTCTTT. It yields the protein CASAGTGNAEAFF. The V gene is TRBV19, the J gene TRBJ1-1; 9 bases map to TRBD1. This CDR3 spans 13 amino acids. CDR1 and CDR2 (germline): LNHDA, SQIVND (reference sequence).